This T cell receptor (beta chain) came from a study of T cell changes during pregnancy in multiple sclerosis. CDR1 and CDR2 (germline): SNHLY, FYNNEI. The CDR3 loop spans 15 amino acids. V shed 5 bases, J shed 3 bases, and the junction held 6 bases outside the gene matches. TCRdb's table, derived via immunoSEQ multiplex PCR, lists solely in-frame clones and lacks some. The table records around 99,000 clones, 85% to 95% of them present only once. The chain has TRBV2 and TRBJ2-3, with TRBD1 matching over 9 bases. The source material was peripheral blood, sampled in the first trimester of pregnancy. The source is a female donor with multiple sclerosis, enrolled in a pregnancy study. The CDR3 sequence is CASSFLTGGTDTQYF. The CDR3 DNA sequence: TGTGCCAGCAGTTTTCTGACAGGGGGGACAGATACGCAGTATTTT.